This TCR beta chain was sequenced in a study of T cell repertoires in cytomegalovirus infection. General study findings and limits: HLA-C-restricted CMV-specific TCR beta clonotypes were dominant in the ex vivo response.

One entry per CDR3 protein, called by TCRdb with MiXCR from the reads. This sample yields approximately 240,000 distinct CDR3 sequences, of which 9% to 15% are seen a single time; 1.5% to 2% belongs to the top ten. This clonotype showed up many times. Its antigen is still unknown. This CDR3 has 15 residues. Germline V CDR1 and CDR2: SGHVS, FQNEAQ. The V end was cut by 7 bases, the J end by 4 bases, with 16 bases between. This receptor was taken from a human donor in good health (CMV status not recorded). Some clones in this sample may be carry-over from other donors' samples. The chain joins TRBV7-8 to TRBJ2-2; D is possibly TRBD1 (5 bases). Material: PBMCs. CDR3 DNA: TGTGCCAGCAACCCTTGGGGCTCCTTCACCGGGGAGCTGTTTTTT. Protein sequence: CASNPWGSFTGELFF.